Presented here are 24 T cell receptor beta chains from one specimen sequenced in a study of cytomegalovirus exposure and HLA in healthy donors (dated by TCRdb to 2016 to 2017). The library was built by means of the immunoSEQ multiplex PCR assay. For the multiplex PCR, a mixture combining 60 forward primers for TCR Vbeta segments and 13 reverse primers for TCR Jbeta segments was used. The immuneACCESS repertoire file appears here via TCRdb, limited to in-frame rearrangements. These files lack a portion of the clones; in checked studies, under half of the deficit traces to unresolved V genes, and the cause of the others is not known. Counted in this sample were approximately 53,000 clones; 75% to 80% of them appeared once. 2.5% to 3% of the sample comes from the top ten. Material for sequencing was PBMCs. The receptors shown here come from a woman aged 40 to 55 in good health and CMV-seropositive.

The V call is TRBV28, the J call TRBJ1-6; D not resolved. Trimming stripped 1 base from V and 9 bases from J, with 7 bases between. The germline V gene encodes CDR1 MDHEN and CDR2 SYDVKM. There are 13 residues in the CDR3. The CDR3 sequence: CASSLSPGSPLHF. The CDR3 DNA reads as TGTGCCAGCAGTTTATCTCCGGGTTCACCCCTCCACTTT.

The gene calls are TRBV19 and TRBJ1-1, with D tentatively TRBD1 (5 bases). The CDR3 extends over 15 amino acids. Germline V lookup: CDR1 LNHDA, CDR2 SQIVND (reference sequence). V lost 2 bases to trimming and J lost 5 bases, with 15 bases between them. The CDR3 DNA reads as TGTGCCAGTAGTATATCGACGGGGGGATGGACTGAAGCTTTCTTT. It codes for CASSISTGGWTEAFF.

V is TRBV5-1 and J is TRBJ2-7; 7 bases agree with TRBD1. From germline, CDR1 is SGHRS and CDR2 YFSETQ. This CDR3 spans 14 amino acids. J gave up 6 bases and V 4 bases, and 10 bases lay outside the gene matches. The CDR3 loop is CASSPGDRDGEQYF. CDR3 DNA sequence: TGCGCCAGCAGCCCAGGAGACAGGGATGGCGAGCAGTACTTC.

The chain links TRBV2 to TRBJ1-5, with TRBD1 matching over 7 bases. Germline V gene sequence: CDR1 SNHLY, CDR2 FYNNEI. The V gene end was trimmed by 6 bases and the J gene end by 0 bases; junction bases not matched to a gene: 5. The CDR3 consists of 15 residues. The CDR3 bases are TGTGCCAGCAGCGGGGACAGTTATAGCAATCAGCCCCAGCATTTT. This translates into CASSGDSYSNQPQHF.

The rearrangement joins TRBV13 to TRBJ2-7, with 10 positions matching TRBD1. This CDR3 region has 13 residues. Germline CDR1 reads PRHDT; CDR2 reads FYEKMQ (reference sequence). With 3 bases clipped from V and 9 bases from J, the junction kept 5 bases outside the gene matches. The CDR3 sequence is CASSFRQGAGQYF. The CDR3 nucleotides read TGTGCCAGCAGCTTCCGACAGGGGGCGGGGCAGTACTTC.

This rearrangement joins TRBV11-2 to TRBJ2-3; TRBD1 might be the D (6 bases). CDR1 SGHAT and CDR2 FQNNGV come from the germline V gene. Trimming pared 1 base from V and 4 bases from J, leaving 15 bases between. The CDR3 covers 16 residues. CDR3 sequence: CASSLVPGAVADTQYF. CDR3 DNA: TGTGCCAGCAGCTTAGTTCCAGGGGCGGTTGCAGATACGCAGTATTTT.

The rearrangement links TRBV29-1 to TRBJ1-1; D gene uncertain. Trimming shortened V by 4 bases and J by 0 bases, and 9 bases separated the two germline ends. CDR1 and CDR2 from the germline V gene are SQVTM and ANQGSEA. This CDR3 spans 13 amino acids. The CDR3 DNA reads TGCAGCGTTGTTGGGCAGGTGAACACTGAAGCTTTCTTT. It yields the protein CSVVGQVNTEAFF.

This clone has just one count. The chain combines TRBV6-4 with TRBJ2-2; D perhaps matches TRBD2 (6 bases). Per germline, CDR1 MRHNA and CDR2 SNTAGT. V shed 0 bases and J shed 3 bases, with 20 bases lying between them. The CDR3 covers 19 residues. This CDR3 reads CASSDSISSGGKYTGELFF. DNA for the CDR3: TGTGCCAGCAGTGACTCGATATCCTCTGGGGGGAAATACACCGGGGAGCTGTTTTTT.

V and J are TRBV5-6 and TRBJ2-5, with D maybe TRBD1 (7 bases). Trimming removed 3 bases at V and 1 base at J, with 16 bases between. CDR1 is SGHDT and CDR2 is YYEEEE in the germline V gene. There are 16 residues in the CDR3. In nucleotides, the CDR3 is TGTGCCAGCAGCTCTCAGGGGGGACAGATCCAAGAGACCCAGTACTTC. Residues: CASSSQGGQIQETQYF. Full variable domain (remainder filled in from reference TRBV5-6 and TRBJ2-5): DAGVTQSPTHLIKTRGQQVTLRCSPKSGHDTVSWYQQALGQGPQFIFQYYEEEERQRGNFPDRFSGHQFPNYSSELNVNALLLGDSALYLCASSSQGGQIQETQYFGPGTRLLVL.

The J gene is TRBJ2-7, the V gene TRBV28; 10 bases line up with TRBD1. The CDR3 sequence is 13 residues long. Germline-derived CDR1 and CDR2 are MDHEN and SYDVKM. V dropped 8 bases and J dropped 2; count of bases not matched to a gene: 3. CDR3 region: CASEGQGAYEQYF. DNA for the CDR3: TGTGCCAGCGAAGGACAGGGGGCCTACGAGCAGTACTTC.

This clone occurred once. The rearrangement links TRBV5-1 to TRBJ2-1, with 9 bases aligning to TRBD2. Germline V lookup: CDR1 SGHRS, CDR2 YFSETQ. The CDR3 has 15 amino acids. J gave up 4 bases and V 5 bases, and 7 bases lay outside the gene matches. This chain's CDR3 is CASRAAGGLYNEQFF. CDR3 sequence (DNA): TGCGCCAGCAGGGCGGCGGGGGGGCTTTACAATGAGCAGTTCTTC.

This chain connects TRBV18 to TRBJ1-2; 8 nucleotides align to TRBD1. The CDR3 is made up of 13 amino acids. J was trimmed by 7 bases and V by 2 bases; bases with no gene match: 3. Germline V gives CDR1 KGHSH, CDR2 LQKENI. CDR3 loop: CASSPTGGGGYTF. DNA for the CDR3: TGTGCCAGCTCACCAACAGGGGGAGGTGGCTACACCTTC.

The rearrangement joins TRBV5-1 to TRBJ1-2, with 10 bases identical to TRBD1. This CDR3 has 14 amino acids. The germline V gene encodes CDR1 SGHRS and CDR2 YFSETQ. V dropped 3 bases and J dropped 3; count of bases not matched to a gene: 2. The CDR3 nucleotides read TGCGCCAGCAGCTCGGGGACAGGGGACTATGGCTACACCTTC. This codes for CASSSGTGDYGYTF.

This clone was seen a single time. The V and J genes are TRBV29-1 and TRBJ1-3; TRBD1 is a possible D gene (5 bases). V gave up 3 bases and J gave up 4 bases, with 13 bases separating them. Germline V gives CDR1 SQVTM, CDR2 ANQGSEA. This CDR3 has 14 residues. The CDR3 nucleotides read TGCAGCGTTGATGAAAGGGGATCCGGAAACACCATATATTTT. Protein sequence: CSVDERGSGNTIYF.

There are a few counts of this clone. The chain uses TRBV7-7 and TRBJ1-1; the D is unclear. Germline CDR1 reads SSHAT; CDR2 reads FNYEAQ (reference sequence). Trimming left V 0 bases short and J 1 base short, with 3 bases between. The CDR3 is made up of 13 amino acids. Written as DNA, the CDR3 is TGTGCCAGCAGCTTAGCCCGGAACACTGAAGCTTTCTTT. Translated, it gives CASSLARNTEAFF.

This chain connects TRBV10-1 to TRBJ2-7; 10 positions match TRBD2. The CDR3 runs to 16 residues. V gave up 4 bases and J gave up 2 bases; unmatched junction bases: 8. Germline CDR1 WNHNN, CDR2 SYGVQD (reference sequence). The CDR3, as DNA: TGCGCCAGCAGTGCTGCCGGACTAGCGGAACCCTACGAGCAGTACTTC. Translating gives CASSAAGLAEPYEQYF.

CDR3 DNA: TGTGCCAGCAGGCTAGCGGGGGGGACTAATGAGCAGTTCTTC. Protein product: CASRLAGGTNEQFF. The rearrangement links TRBV27 to TRBJ2-1; 12 bases match TRBD2. The ends lost 6 bases at V and 7 bases at J; junction bases unmatched: 4. The CDR3 runs 14 residues. Germline V gives CDR1 MNHEY, CDR2 SMNVEV (reference sequence).

The J gene is TRBJ2-7, the V gene TRBV13, with D possibly being TRBD2 (6 bases). CDR3 length equals 15 residues. Trimming pared 3 bases from V and 3 bases from J, leaving 15 bases between. The germline V gene has CDR1 PRHDT and CDR2 FYEKMQ (reference sequence). The CDR3 bases are TGTGCCAGCAGCTTGGGAACCGGGACTCTCTACGAGCAGTACTTC. Translated, it gives CASSLGTGTLYEQYF.

This rearrangement joins TRBV6-6 to TRBJ1-6; D not certain. CDR1 and CDR2 (germline): MNHNY, SVGAGI (reference sequence). This CDR3 spans 13 amino acids. V was shortened by 7 bases and J by 8 bases, with 12 bases between the two germline ends. The CDR3 reads CASTLTSDSPLHF. CDR3 coding DNA: TGTGCCAGCACACTTACGTCGGATTCACCCCTCCACTTT.

This chain links TRBV5-8 with TRBJ2-6, with 7 bases that match TRBD1. V was clipped by 5 bases and J by 4 bases; unmatched bases: 3. Germline-derived CDR1 and CDR2 are SGHTS and YDEGEE. This CDR3 region has 14 residues. In DNA, the CDR3 is TGTGCCAGCAGGGTGGACAGGGGGGCCAACGTCCTGACTTTC. This codes for CASRVDRGANVLTF. The variable domain in full, completed from reference TRBV5-8 and TRBJ2-6, reads EAGVTQSPTHLIKTRGQQATLRCSPISGHTSVYWYQQALGLGLQFLLWYDEGEERNRGNFPPRFSGRQFPNYSSELNVNALELEDSALYLCASRVDRGANVLTFGAGSRLTVL.

This rearrangement joins TRBV7-9 to TRBJ2-6; tentative D call: TRBD1 (5 bases). The CDR3 loop spans 14 amino acids. Trimming removed 9 bases at V and 1 base at J, with 10 bases between. Per the germline V gene, CDR1 is SEHNR and CDR2 is FQNEAQ (reference sequence). The CDR3 coding sequence is TGTGCCAGTAAGACAGAGTCTGGGGCCAACGTCCTGACTTTC. Translation: CASKTESGANVLTF.

This clone turned up a few times. The same CDR3 is also encoded by other DNA sequences in this sample. This chain links TRBV9 with TRBJ2-5, with a possible D match to TRBD2 (5 bases). CDR1 and CDR2 (germline): SGDLS, YYNGEE. This CDR3 comprises 13 residues. Trimming took 4 bases from V and 4 from J, leaving 11 bases between them. CDR3 sequence: CASSLSRGETQYF. CDR3 nucleotide sequence: TGTGCCAGCAGCCTCTCCCGGGGAGAGACCCAGTACTTC.

This chain joins TRBV29-1 and TRBJ2-7; tentative D call: TRBD2 (6 bases). Per germline, CDR1 SQVTM and CDR2 ANQGSEA. V dropped 6 bases and J dropped 0 bases, with 12 bases sitting between them. The CDR3 consists of 13 residues. CDR3 region: CSVEGPYSYEQYF. The CDR3 DNA reads as TGCAGCGTGGAGGGACCTTACTCCTACGAGCAGTACTTC.

V gene TRBV19 combines with J gene TRBJ2-5; 7 bases align to TRBD1. Germline values: CDR1 LNHDA, CDR2 SQIVND (reference sequence). The CDR3 runs 16 residues. Trimming cost V 2 bases and J 5 bases; bases outside gene matches: 11. CDR3 coding DNA: TGTGCCAGTAGTATAAGGGCAGACAGGGTACGGGAGACCCAGTACTTC. Protein sequence: CASSIRADRVRETQYF.